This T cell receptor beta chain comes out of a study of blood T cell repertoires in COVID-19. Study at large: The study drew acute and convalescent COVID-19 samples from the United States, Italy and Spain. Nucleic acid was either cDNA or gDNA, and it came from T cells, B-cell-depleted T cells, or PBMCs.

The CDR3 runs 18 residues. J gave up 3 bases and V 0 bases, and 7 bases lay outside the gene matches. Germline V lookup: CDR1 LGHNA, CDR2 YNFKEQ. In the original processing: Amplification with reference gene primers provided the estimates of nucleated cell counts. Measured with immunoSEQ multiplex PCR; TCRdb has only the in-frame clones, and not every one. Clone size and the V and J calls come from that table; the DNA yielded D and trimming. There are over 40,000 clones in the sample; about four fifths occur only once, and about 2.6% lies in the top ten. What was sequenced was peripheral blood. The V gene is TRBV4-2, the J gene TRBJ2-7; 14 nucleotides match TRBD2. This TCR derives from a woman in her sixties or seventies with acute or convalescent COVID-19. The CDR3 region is CASSQERVGTSGGYEQYF. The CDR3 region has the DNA TGTGCCAGCAGCCAAGAAAGGGTGGGGACTAGCGGGGGCTACGAGCAGTACTTC.